This TCR beta chain was identified in a study of blood T cell repertoires in COVID-19 (dated by TCRdb to 2020 to 2021). Study-level background: Collaborator samples came from the United States, Italy and Spain and covered acute and convalescent phases of COVID-19. The material from the prospective study consisted of cDNA or gDNA derived from T cells, B-cell-depleted T cells, or PBMCs. Deeply sampled blood TCRbeta repertoires from subjects exposed to, actively infected with, or recovered from COVID-19 were included in the dataset. The repertoires were released in a freely available public database intended as a resource for research on the immune response to SARS-CoV-2. The samples were drawn from two sources: the first 160 participants of the ongoing ImmuneRACE study, and 1,000 to 1,500 subjects contributed by 6 global collaborators. A de-identified subject ID, COVID-19 status, age in years and sex were almost always included in the sample metadata. Where HLA class I and class II types were available, the types were taken from metadata supplied by the sample provider, not from assay-based typing. Paper-wide results and their limitations: Clinical and demographic metadata were provided uncurated, with the amount varying by source and participant.

Collaborating institutions collected whole blood in K2EDTA tubes following their own protocols. Collaborator samples were shipped for TCRbeta analysis as frozen whole blood, isolated PBMCs, or DNA extracted from either sample type. Comments on this clone: Its antigen has not been determined. It has no much larger one-base neighbor in the sample; base qualities were not kept.

The immunoSEQ Assay, a bias-controlled multiplex PCR, was used to amplify TCRbeta CDR3 regions from genomic DNA. The paper's data handling went like this. Within the assay, amplification of reference gene primers was used to estimate how many nucleated cells each sample contained. To quantify the absolute abundance of each unique TCRbeta CDR3 rearrangement, sequence reads were collapsed and filtered. For each sample, productive Simpson clonality was calculated as the square root of Simpson's diversity index over productive rearrangements. TCRdb mirrors the immuneACCESS table, restricted to in-frame sequences. Some clones are absent from its copies; in checked studies, under half trace to an unresolved V gene, and the reason for the others is unknown. Clone size and the V and J calls come from that table; the DNA yielded D and trimming. In this sample the table shows about 230,000 clones, over 70% of which occur a single time. The leading ten clones occupy about 8% of the sample.

V loses 8 bases of germline sequence and J loses 3 bases, and the interval between the two ends is 11 bases. The CDR3 runs 13 residues from the cysteine to the phenylalanine. Solely the CDR3 DNA is kept, with 39 bases framed from the first base. The chain is made from TRBV12-3 or TRBV12-4 and TRBJ1-3, with TRBD1 as a weak D call on 5 bases. The sequence derives from an elderly woman with acute or convalescent COVID-19. Sequenced material: peripheral blood. The CDR3 reads as follows: CASGGDYGNTIYF. The DNA is as follows: TGTGCCAGCGGGGGGGACTATGGAAACACCATATATTTT.